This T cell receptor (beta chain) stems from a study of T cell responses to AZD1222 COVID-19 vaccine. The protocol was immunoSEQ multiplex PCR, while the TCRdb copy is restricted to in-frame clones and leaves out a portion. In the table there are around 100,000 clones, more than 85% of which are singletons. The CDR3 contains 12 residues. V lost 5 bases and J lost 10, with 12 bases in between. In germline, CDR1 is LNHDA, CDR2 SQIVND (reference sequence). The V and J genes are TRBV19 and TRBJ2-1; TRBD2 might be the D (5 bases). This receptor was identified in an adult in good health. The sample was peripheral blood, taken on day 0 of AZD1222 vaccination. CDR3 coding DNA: TGTGCCAGTAGTCCCTTAGCGAGGGAGCAGTTCTTC. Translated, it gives CASSPLAREQFF.